The following is a T cell receptor beta chain sequence with its context. As handled by the study authors: It was from reference gene primer amplification that nucleated cell counts were estimated. This table comes from immunoSEQ multiplex PCR, and its TCRdb copy is limited to in-frame clones, with some not included. V, J and clone size reflect that table, while D and trimming were determined from the DNA. Here the sample spans about 66,000 clones, roughly 90% being singletons. The data are from a study of blood T cell repertoires in COVID-19. Study background: Collection of acute and convalescent COVID-19 samples took place in the United States, Italy and Spain. PBMCs, B-cell-depleted T cells, or T cells provided the cDNA or gDNA that made up the material.

The source of this sequence is a man between 60 and 75 years old with acute or convalescent COVID-19. Material: peripheral blood.

The CDR3 DNA sequence: TGTGCCAGCAGCCTCAGGGTCCTCGGTGGCACTGAAGCTTTCTTT. Encoded protein: CASSLRVLGGTEAFF. The gene calls are TRBV5-6 and TRBJ1-1, with a possible D match to TRBD1 (5 bases). Germline CDR1 SGHDT, CDR2 YYEEEE. The CDR3 extends over 15 amino acids. V lost 4 bases and J 4 bases, leaving 17 bases between the germline ends.